This T cell receptor beta chain was captured in a study of neurological immune-mediated disorders. Time point described: longitudinal time-point 2. The unsorted libraries were produced from 2 million PBMCs held at -80 C. This clonotype was seen at least ten times. CDR1 is SGHDT, CDR2 YYEEEE, per germline. CDR3 length: 14 residues. Trimming took 4 bases from V and 1 from J; bases not matched to a gene: 4. TCRdb analysed the 5' RACE reads with MiXCR anew, one entry per CDR3 protein. The data hold about 90,000 distinct CDR3 sequences, with under 15% observed a single time. This clonotype was sampled from a female donor with HTLV-1-associated myelopathy (HAM/TSP). Sequenced material: PBMCs. The chain is built from TRBV5-6 and TRBJ2-5; 7 bases are a match to TRBD1. CDR3 loop: CASSPGTAQETQYF. The DNA of the CDR3 is TGTGCCAGCAGCCCGGGGACAGCCCAAGAGACCCAGTACTTC.